These T cell receptor beta chains were read from a single sample in a study of cytomegalovirus exposure and HLA in healthy donors. Assay: immunoSEQ multiplex PCR; the TCRdb copy retains only in-frame clones and omits some. The sample consists of about 150,000 clones, 80% to 90% of them appearing once. Sequenced material: PBMCs. These receptors were taken from a woman in her 30s in good health and CMV-seropositive. CDR3s include the opening cysteine and the closing phenylalanine or tryptophan. D genes are given only for firm matches. Rows may omit the clone size; those that give it use once, few, many or a size class.

clone size,V gene,CDR3 length,J gene,D gene,CDR3 protein,CDR3 DNA
.,TRBV5-6,18,TRBJ1-3,.,CASSLGGWSQSSGNTIYF,TGTGCCAGCAGCTTGGGGGGCTGGTCACAAAGCTCTGGAAACACCATATATTTT
.,TRBV6-5,13,TRBJ1-1,.,CASSSRVLTEAFF,TGTGCCAGCAGTAGCCGGGTCCTCACTGAAGCTTTCTTT
.,TRBV28,12,TRBJ1-2,.,CASTIPGYGYTF,TGTGCCAGTACCATCCCGGGCTATGGCTACACCTTC
few,TRBV4-2,13,TRBJ2-1,.,CASSQDAALEQFF,TGTGCCAGCAGCCAAGACGCGGCCTTGGAGCAGTTCTTC
.,TRBV10-1,15,TRBJ2-3,TRBD2,CASSRGLAGTDTQYF,TGCGCCAGCAGCCGTGGGCTAGCGGGGACAGATACGCAGTATTTT
.,TRBV28,15,TRBJ2-7,TRBD2,CASSSWTSGTYEQYF,TGTGCCAGCAGTTCCTGGACTAGCGGAACCTACGAGCAGTACTTC
.,TRBV19,12,TRBJ1-5,.,CASSIQDTPQHF,TGTGCCAGTAGTATCCAGGACACGCCCCAGCATTTT
.,TRBV21-1,15,TRBJ1-3,.,CASSNRQGTGNTIYF,TGTGCCAGCAGCAATCGACAGGGAACTGGAAACACCATATATTTT
.,TRBV11-2,15,TRBJ2-1,TRBD2,CASSLSGAPGNEQFF,TGTGCCAGCAGCCTTAGCGGGGCCCCGGGAAATGAGCAGTTCTTC
.,TRBV4-1,16,TRBJ2-7,.,CASSQAPGPPGDEQYF,TGCGCCAGCAGCCAAGCTCCGGGACCACCGGGAGACGAGCAGTACTTC
.,TRBV6-5,14,TRBJ1-1,TRBD1,CASSLTGSGTEAFF,TGTGCCAGCAGCCTGACAGGGTCGGGCACTGAAGCTTTCTTT
.,TRBV5-1,19,TRBJ2-5,TRBD2,CASSGGRTSGSTYQETQYF,TGCGCCAGCAGTGGGGGCAGGACTAGCGGGAGTACGTACCAAGAGACCCAGTACTTC
.,TRBV28,13,TRBJ2-7,.,CASSEVRDTRQYF,TGTGCCAGCAGCGAAGTCCGGGACACAAGGCAGTACTTC
.,TRBV23-1,14,TRBJ2-1,.,CAEVGGQNQNEQFF,TGCGCCGAAGTTGGGGGCCAAAACCAAAATGAGCAGTTCTTC
.,TRBV5-4,15,TRBJ2-7,.,CASSIPGQENYEQYF,TGTGCCAGCAGCATACCGGGACAAGAGAACTACGAGCAGTACTTC
.,TRBV7-8,17,TRBJ2-5,.,CASSLRVSGDFQETQYF,TGTGCCAGCAGCCTCCGGGTTAGCGGAGATTTCCAAGAGACCCAGTACTTC
.,TRBV2,18,TRBJ2-2,TRBD2,CASSAGTSGGARTGELFF,TGTGCCAGCAGCGCCGGGACTAGCGGGGGGGCCAGGACCGGGGAGCTGTTTTTT
.,TRBV15,17,TRBJ1-3,TRBD1,CATSFSMRQGAGNTIYF,TGTGCCACCAGCTTTTCCATGAGACAGGGAGCGGGAAACACCATATATTTT
.,TRBV7-3,15,TRBJ2-2,TRBD2,CASSLTGRANGELFF,TGTGCCAGCAGCTTAACCGGGAGGGCTAACGGGGAGCTGTTTTTT
.,TRBV6-1,12,TRBJ2-1,.,CASSELYNEQFF,TGTGCCAGCAGTGAACTGTACAATGAGCAGTTCTTC
.,TRBV15,11,TRBJ1-2,TRBD1,CATSGTGGKAF,TGTGCCACCAGCGGAACAGGGGGAAAGGCCTTC
.,TRBV7-2,13,TRBJ1-5,.,CASSLARLEPQHF,TGTGCCAGCAGCTTAGCGCGTCTGGAGCCCCAGCATTTT
.,TRBV6-4,15,TRBJ2-1,.,CASSDSDNLSGEQFF,TGTGCCAGCAGTGACTCGGACAACCTGTCTGGTGAGCAGTTCTTC
.,TRBV27,16,TRBJ2-1,TRBD2,CASSLIAGARDNEQFF,TGTGCCAGCAGTTTAATAGCGGGAGCAAGGGATAATGAGCAGTTCTTC
.,TRBV6-6,15,TRBJ1-3,.,CASSRRGEPGNTIYF,TGTGCCAGCAGTCGCCGGGGGGAACCTGGAAACACCATATATTTT
.,TRBV28,15,TRBJ1-5,.,CASRPSGTDNQPQHF,TGTGCCAGCAGACCTAGCGGGACGGACAATCAGCCCCAGCATTTT
few,TRBV28,14,TRBJ1-2,.,CASSLGWGDYGYTF,TGTGCCAGCAGTTTGGGATGGGGGGACTATGGCTACACCTTC
.,TRBV11-2,16,TRBJ2-5,TRBD1,CASSSHRGLRQETQYF,TGTGCCAGCAGCTCACACAGGGGGCTTCGGCAAGAGACCCAGTACTTC
.,TRBV10-3,14,TRBJ1-5,.,CAISRGTSHQPQHF,TGTGCCATCAGTCGTGGGACTTCCCATCAGCCCCAGCATTTT
.,TRBV7-9,17,TRBJ2-1,TRBD2,CASSLIWDYPSHNEQFF,TGTGCCAGCAGCTTAATTTGGGACTACCCTAGTCACAATGAGCAGTTCTTC
.,TRBV6-5,16,TRBJ2-1,TRBD2,CASSYRGGDLYNEQFF,TGTGCCAGCAGTTACCGCGGGGGGGATCTTTACAATGAGCAGTTCTTC
.,TRBV6-6,14,TRBJ1-5,.,CAGGGASSDQPQHF,TGTGCCGGCGGGGGAGCTTCATCAGATCAGCCCCAGCATTTT